Given below is one TCR beta chain in context. What it recognizes is unknown. CDR1 and CDR2 from the germline V gene are SGHVS and FQNEAQ. CDR3 size: 16 residues. J lost 2 bases, V lost 3 bases, and 4 bases had no gene match. Naive, central memory, regulatory and stem cell-like memory cells within the CD4+ compartment were sorted using CD45RO/CCR7/CD25/CD127/CD95/CD27. Reverse transcribing all isolated RNA meant expressed TCRB transcripts were sequenced. Some 3.3 million reads was the average for naive, central memory and regulatory T cell samples. Generated by immunoSEQ multiplex PCR, the TCRdb table keeps only in-frame clones and is missing some. The data show about 140,000 clones, approximately 10% seen once. The source of the sample is a study of beta chain features in type 1 diabetes. Whole-study findings and limits: VDJ junctions from type 1 diabetes patients carried fewer insertions and larger deletions.

This TCR derives from a woman aged 40 to 49 in good health. The sequenced material came from central memory CD4+ T cells from blood. J is TRBJ2-3 and V is TRBV7-8; 11 bases are shared with TRBD2. The CDR3 nucleotides read TGTGCCAGCAGCTTGGCTAGCGGGGGGAACACAGATACGCAGTATTTT. Translating gives CASSLASGGNTDTQYF.